Following are 11 T cell receptor beta chains from one sample sequenced in a study of PD-1 and CTLA-4 blockade in melanoma. The protocol was immunoSEQ multiplex PCR, while the TCRdb copy is restricted to in-frame clones and leaves out a portion. The profile covers more than 15,000 clones, with around three quarters appearing a single time and roughly 14% taken by the ten largest. The material was CD8+ T cells from peripheral blood, obtained from a patient given anti-PD-1 treatment. These receptors were collected from a human donor with melanoma.

This clone is termed medium-sized (0.01 to 0.1%). CDR3 loop: CASSHGQGWDYGYTF. The DNA of the CDR3 is TGTGCCAGCAGTCACGGGCAGGGCTGGGACTATGGCTACACCTTC. The chain uses TRBV6-2 or TRBV6-3 and TRBJ1-2; possible D gene TRBD1, 5 bases. CDR1 and CDR2 from the germline V gene are MNHEY and SVGEGT. Trimming took off 5 bases at V and 3 bases at J, with 16 bases between the two ends. CDR3 length: 15 residues.

The chain combines TRBV3-1 (or the pseudogene TRBV3-2) with TRBJ2-3, with D unclear. Germline assignment: CDR1 LGHDT and CDR2 YNNKEL (reference sequence). This CDR3 has 17 amino acids. The V end lost 4 bases, the J end lost 6 bases, and 23 bases lay between the germline ends. The CDR3: CASSLSPGTVVWDTQYF. Here the CDR3 DNA reads TGTGCCAGCAGCCTCTCCCCCGGAACGGTGGTTTGGGATACGCAGTATTTT.

J is TRBJ1-2 and V is TRBV24-1; TRBD1 is a possible D gene (5 bases). CDR1 is KGHDR and CDR2 is SFDVKD in the germline V gene. With 7 bases removed from V and 6 bases from J, the gap between germline ends came to 14 bases. This CDR3 region has 13 residues. The DNA for the CDR3 is TGTGCCACCAGATCCCCAAGGGACGATGGCTACACCTTC. The encoded protein is CATRSPRDDGYTF.

There are a few counts of this clone. V usage is TRBV5-1 and J usage is TRBJ1-2; D not resolved. The CDR3 runs 13 residues. V was pared by 3 bases and J by 0 bases, with 6 bases between. Germline CDR1 reads SGHRS; CDR2 reads YFSETQ. The CDR3, as DNA: TGCGCCAGCAGCTACGGGACTAACTATGGCTACACCTTC. Its protein product is CASSYGTNYGYTF.

The chain joins TRBV4-1 to TRBJ1-6, with D unclear. Germline-derived CDR1 and CDR2 are MGHRA and YSYEKL. The CDR3 totals 14 residues. The V and J ends lost 1 base and 7 bases respectively, with 8 bases between them. CDR3 coding DNA: TGCGCCAGCAGCCAAGCCCGCCAAAATTCACCCCTCCACTTT. Protein: CASSQARQNSPLHF.

This clone appeared a single time. This chain uses TRBV12-3 or TRBV12-4 with TRBJ1-2; the D is unclear. Trimming took off 5 bases at V and 4 bases at J, with 8 bases between the two ends. The length of the CDR3 is 12 residues. CDR3 DNA sequence: TGTGCCAGCAGTCGTTCTTCCTATGGCTACACCTTC. This gives the protein CASSRSSYGYTF.

The chain uses TRBV18 and TRBJ1-6, with D uncertain. CDR3 length equals 13 residues. V shed 0 bases and J shed 15 bases, with 12 bases lying between them. Germline V gene sequence: CDR1 KGHSH, CDR2 LQKENI. The CDR3 spells CASSPPTTPRLHF. CDR3 DNA: TGTGCCAGCTCACCACCGACAACCCCGCGCCTCCACTTT.

The genes are TRBV6-5 and TRBJ2-1; D may be TRBD1 or TRBD2 (5 bases each). V gave up 6 bases and J gave up 4 bases, with 13 bases separating them. The CDR3 contains 14 residues. Germline assignment: CDR1 MNHEY and CDR2 SVGAGI. The CDR3 DNA reads as TGTGCCAGCAGGTCCGGGACGAAGTACAATGAGCAGTTCTTC. Amino acid sequence: CASRSGTKYNEQFF.

The chain employs TRBV3-1 (or the pseudogene TRBV3-2) and TRBJ2-3; 9 bases align to TRBD2. Trimming cost V 0 bases and J 5 bases; bases outside gene matches: 9. The CDR3 sequence is 17 residues long. CDR1 LGHDT and CDR2 YNNKEL come from the germline V gene (reference sequence). CDR3 in DNA: TGTGCCAGCAGCCAAGACCGACTAGCGGCTGGGGGAGATACGCAGTATTTT. This codes for CASSQDRLAAGGDTQYF.

The V call is TRBV7-2, the J call TRBJ2-7; TRBD2 is a possible D gene (6 bases). The CDR3 is 15 amino acids. Germline V gene data show CDR1 as SGHTA and CDR2 as FQGNSA. The V gene lost 5 bases and the J gene lost 3 bases, with 17 bases spanning the gap. The chain's CDR3 is CASSPGTSSYYEQYF. CDR3 DNA: TGTGCCAGCAGCCCCGGAACTAGCAGTTACTACGAGCAGTACTTC.

The table lists this clone with a count of one. The chain couples TRBV5-4 to TRBJ1-2, with 7 nucleotides matching TRBD1. Germline V gene data show CDR1 as SGHNT and CDR2 as YYREEE (reference sequence). After removal of 3 bases from V and 0 bases from J, the junction contained 5 bases not matched to a gene. The CDR3 loop spans 15 amino acids. The CDR3 DNA is TGTGCCAGCAGCTCTCGACAGGGTCCTAACTATGGCTACACCTTC. Encoded protein: CASSSRQGPNYGYTF.